The TCR beta chain under discussion was sequenced for a study of blood T cell repertoires in COVID-19. On the study more broadly: Sources were T cells, B-cell-depleted T cells, or PBMCs; the material itself was cDNA or gDNA.

This CDR3 spans 15 amino acids. J gave up 1 base and V 6 bases, and 3 bases lay outside the gene matches. Germline V gene lookup returns CDR1 MRHNA and CDR2 SNTAGT. Some clones are missing from TCRdb's copy, which holds only in-frame ones; the method was immunoSEQ multiplex PCR. The sample has roughly 70,000 clones; 91% are singletons. What was sequenced was peripheral blood. The V call is TRBV6-4, the J call TRBJ2-3, with 11 bases that match TRBD2. The origin of this receptor is a human donor with active COVID-19. The donor label of this sample is uncertain. CDR3 protein: CASSLLAGGTDTQYF. CDR3 DNA: TGTGCCAGCAGCCTACTAGCGGGAGGCACAGATACGCAGTATTTT.